Listed below are T cell receptor beta chains from one sample, sequenced in a study of immune cell composition in non-small cell lung cancer. Sequencing was performed with immunoSEQ multiplex PCR; in TCRdb, only in-frame clones are kept and a portion is missing. The data contain roughly 980 clones, under 75% of them singletons. Sequenced input: non-adjacent lung tissue. The receptors shown here come from a human donor with non-small cell lung cancer. Each CDR3 is given without its conserved first and last residue.

v_call	j_call	cdr3_aa
TRBV7-2	TRBJ1-3	ASSPRATAGNTIY
TRBV5-1	TRBJ1-1	ASSGARGAVNTEAF
TRBV6-1	TRBJ1-4	ASSETASREKLF
TRBV6-1	TRBJ1-4	ASSGQGAGEKLF
TRBV27	TRBJ2-5	ASSTLGGGVQETQY
TRBV5-5	TRBJ1-4	ASSLRQIKPTNEKLF
TRBV12-5	TRBJ1-6	ASGSHHGTGVKNSPLH
TRBV9	TRBJ2-4	ASSVEGEDAIQY
TRBV10-1	TRBJ2-2	ASSDLRQGSGELF
TRBV4-1	TRBJ2-1	ASSQVTVQSEQF
TRBV2	TRBJ1-1	ASSVQGMSTNTEAF
TRBV7-9	TRBJ1-1	ASSPPGGGVNTEAF
TRBV5-1	TRBJ1-1	ASSQIRTGGERTEAF
TRBV19	TRBJ1-6	ASTEERRSSYNSPLH
TRBV6-9	TRBJ1-6	ASSLRTGGSRSPLH
TRBV7-9	TRBJ2-5	ASSSGQLGETQY
TRBV13	TRBJ2-7	ASSPAGGYEQY
TRBV5-6	TRBJ1-1	ASSFTVNTEAF
TRBV30	TRBJ2-7	AWTPRGPYDEQY
TRBV6-5	TRBJ2-7	ASSYSSGATPEQY